This TCR beta chain stems from a study of T cells after yellow fever vaccination. Trimming removed 10 bases from V and 3 bases from J, with 23 bases in between. Germline V CDR1 and CDR2: MDHEN, SYDVKM. This CDR3 region has 16 residues. This clonotype has a count of ten or more. TCRdb redid the calling of the 5' RACE reads with MiXCR, one entry per CDR3 protein. This sample has over 25,000 distinct CDR3 sequences, with roughly a tenth found just once. The rearrangement joins TRBV28 to TRBJ2-3; D possibly matches TRBD1 or TRBD2 (6 bases each). The sequence derives from a man aged 18 to 30 who received the YFV17D yellow fever vaccine. The sequencing here drew on PBMCs, either bulk or a sorted T-cell subset (CD4+, CD8+, memory, or dextramer-sorted; not recorded which), taken roughly 14 days after the first yellow fever vaccination. The DNA for the CDR3 is TGTGCCACCAGCAAAGGGGGGCACCGCGGAACAGATACGCAGTATTTT. Protein sequence: CATSKGGHRGTDTQYF.